The rows below give T cell receptor beta chains drawn from one sample of a study of T cell responses to AZD1222 COVID-19 vaccine. Method: immunoSEQ multiplex PCR; TCRdb's copy keeps in-frame clones and lacks some. This table has about 150,000 clones, less than 90% appearing once. The input for sequencing was peripheral blood, taken on day 0 of AZD1222 vaccination. The receptors shown here come from an adult in good health. CDR3s include the opening cysteine and the closing phenylalanine or tryptophan. A D gene is named only where the DNA matches it firmly. The listing skips clone size in some rows; elsewhere it reads once, few, many or a size class.

V	D	size	J	DNA	CDR3
TRBV3-1/TRBV3-2	-	-	TRBJ1-2	TGTGCCAGCAGCCAAGATTCAGGGGTTGGTGGCTACACCTTC	CASSQDSGVGGYTF
TRBV2	TRBD1	few	TRBJ2-7	TGTGCCAGCAGTCACAGGGGCTACGAGCAGTACTTC	CASSHRGYEQYF
TRBV5-4	-	-	TRBJ2-7	TGTGCCAGCAGCTTGGTGGGGGCCGAGCAGTACTTC	CASSLVGAEQYF
TRBV28	-	-	TRBJ1-6	TGTGCCAGCAGCCGCGGCCGCGCAAATTCACCCCTCCACTTT	CASSRGRANSPLHF
TRBV5-4	-	-	TRBJ1-4	TGTGCCAGCAGCCGATCTGGAGGGGTCGATGAAAAACTGTTTTTT	CASSRSGGVDEKLFF
TRBV7-3	TRBD2	-	TRBJ2-3	TGTGCCAGCAGGTTGGGACTAGCGGGGACAGATACGCAGTATTTT	CASRLGLAGTDTQYF
TRBV7-2	-	-	TRBJ1-1	TGTGCCAGCAGCTTGTGGCAGAACACTGAAGCTTTCTTT	CASSLWQNTEAFF
TRBV7-2	-	-	TRBJ1-1	TGTGCCAGCTGTGCGGTCGTCGGCTGCGGCACTGAAGCTTTCTTT	CASCAVVGCGTEAFF
TRBV3-1/TRBV3-2	TRBD1	-	TRBJ2-3	TGTGCCAGCAGCACACAGGGGACGCAGTATTTT	CASSTQGTQYF
TRBV11-2	TRBD2	-	TRBJ2-3	TGTGCCAGCAGCTTAGATTGGGCTAGCGGGGCCGTTTCAACAGGGACGCAGTATTTT	CASSLDWASGAVSTGTQYF
TRBV7-2	-	few	TRBJ1-3	TGTGCCAGCAGCTTAGGTTTCGAGGGAAACACCATATATTTT	CASSLGFEGNTIYF
TRBV6-1	-	-	TRBJ1-2	TGTGCCAGCAGTGACAGGGTCGGAGGCTACACCTTC	CASSDRVGGYTF
TRBV18	-	-	TRBJ1-5	TGTGCCAGCTCTCGTGACTATAGCAATCAGCCCCAGCATTTT	CASSRDYSNQPQHF
TRBV10-2	-	few	TRBJ2-5	TGCGCCAGCAGTGAGTTTAGGAACATCAAATCGGAGACCCAGTACTTC	CASSEFRNIKSETQYF
TRBV5-1	TRBD1	-	TRBJ1-2	TGCGCCAGCAGCTTGGCCGGGGGACAGGGAAGGGTAAATGGCTACACCTTC	CASSLAGGQGRVNGYTF
TRBV29-1	-	-	TRBJ2-2	TGCAGCGTTGGCCAAGACACCGGGGAGCTGTTTTTT	CSVGQDTGELFF
TRBV10-1	-	-	TRBJ2-7	TGCGCCAGCAGTCGGGACTCCCTCGGCGAGCAGTACTTC	CASSRDSLGEQYF